This T cell receptor beta chain was identified in a study of cytomegalovirus exposure and HLA in healthy donors. General study points: Most TCR beta V segments were productive about 90% or about 30% of the time in an earlier analysis.

PCR amplification relied on 60 Vbeta primers (plus 13 Jbeta primers). This table comes from immunoSEQ multiplex PCR, and its TCRdb copy is limited to in-frame clones, with some not included. The sample shows 150,000 or so clones, over 65% of them seen only once. Donors sampled were nominally healthy, though unrecorded immune exposures were likely. In regard to this clone: Its specificity is not known.

This CDR3 is 13 amino acids long. The V gene's germline CDR1 is SGHDT and CDR2 YYEEEE. Trimming shortened V by 4 bases and J by 4 bases, and 11 bases separated the two germline ends. Sequencing input: PBMCs. This rearrangement joins TRBV5-6 to TRBJ1-2, with D perhaps matching TRBD1 (6 bases). The sequence derives from a man between 18 and 35 years old in good health and CMV-seropositive. CDR3 in amino acids: CASSLGGPYGYTF. In nucleotides, the CDR3 is TGTGCCAGCAGCCTCGGGGGGCCCTATGGCTACACCTTC.